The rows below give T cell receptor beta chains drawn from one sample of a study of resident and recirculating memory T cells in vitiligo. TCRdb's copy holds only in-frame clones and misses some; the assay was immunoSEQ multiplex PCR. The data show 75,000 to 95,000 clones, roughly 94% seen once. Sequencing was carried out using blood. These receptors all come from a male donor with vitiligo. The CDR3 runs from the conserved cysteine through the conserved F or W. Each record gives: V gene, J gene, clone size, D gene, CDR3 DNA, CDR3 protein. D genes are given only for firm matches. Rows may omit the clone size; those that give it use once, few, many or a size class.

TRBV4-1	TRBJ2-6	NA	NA	TGCGCCAGCAGCGGAAATTCCCCAGGGGCGAGCGGGGCCAACGTCCTGACTTTC	CASSGNSPGASGANVLTF
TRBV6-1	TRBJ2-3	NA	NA	TGTGCCAGCAGCCCGACTAGGGGCACAGATACGCAGTATTTT	CASSPTRGTDTQYF
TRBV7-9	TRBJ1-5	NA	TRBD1	TGTGCCAGCAGCGTAGCCGGGACAGGGGTGGTCAGCGGCAATCAGCCCCAGCATTTT	CASSVAGTGVVSGNQPQHF
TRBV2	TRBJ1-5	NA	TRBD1	TGTGCCAGCTGGGGACAGGGTAGCAATCAGCCCCAGCATTTT	CASWGQGSNQPQHF
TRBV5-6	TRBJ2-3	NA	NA	TGTGCCAGCAGCCCGGGATTTGATACGCAGTATTTT	CASSPGFDTQYF
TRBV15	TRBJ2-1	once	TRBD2	TGTGCCACCAGCAGTTTAGCGGGAGTTTACTCCTTGAATGAGCAGTTCTTC	CATSSLAGVYSLNEQFF
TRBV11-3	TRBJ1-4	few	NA	TGTGCCAGCAGCTTAGCCGCAACTAATGAAAAACTGTTTTTT	CASSLAATNEKLFF
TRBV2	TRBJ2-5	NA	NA	TGTGCCAGCAGTGTCGAAGAGACCCAGTACTTC	CASSVEETQYF
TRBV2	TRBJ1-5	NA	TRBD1	TGTGCCAGCCGACAGGGAAGAGATCAGCCCCAGCATTTT	CASRQGRDQPQHF
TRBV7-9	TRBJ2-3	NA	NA	TGTGCCAGCAGCTTGGCGGGGCAGGGGGAGCAGTATTTT	CASSLAGQGEQYF
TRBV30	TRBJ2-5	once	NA	TGTGCCTGGAACAGGGATCGGGGCCAAGAGACCCAGTACTTC	CAWNRDRGQETQYF